These 26 T cell receptor beta chains share one sample of origin, sequenced in a study of cytomegalovirus exposure and HLA in healthy donors. Primers for the PCR totalled 60 Vbeta and 13 Jbeta. Sequencing used immunoSEQ multiplex PCR; TCRdb keeps in-frame clones, though not all of them. This repertoire shows about 80,000 clones, about 80% found once; its top ten account for approximately 29%. Sequencing was done on a sample of PBMCs. These TCRs come from a man aged 50 to 60 in good health and CMV-seropositive.

The chain employs TRBV7-9 and TRBJ1-1; D ambiguous. This CDR3 has 14 amino acids. Trimming shortened V by 4 bases and J by 0 bases, and 9 bases separated the two germline ends. Germline values: CDR1 SEHNR, CDR2 FQNEAQ (reference sequence). This CDR3 is CASSSHPMNTEAFF. The CDR3 nucleotides read TGTGCCAGCAGCTCCCACCCTATGAACACTGAAGCTTTCTTT.

This chain joins TRBV30 and TRBJ1-1, with TRBD1 matching over 7 bases. The V gene's germline CDR1 is GTSNPN and CDR2 SVGIG (reference sequence). V was pared by 2 bases and J by 0 bases, with 6 bases of the junction left unmatched. The CDR3 is 15 residues long. CDR3 coding DNA: TGTGCCTGGAGTCGCCCCAGGGGGATGAACACTGAAGCTTTCTTT. Amino acid sequence: CAWSRPRGMNTEAFF. Full variable domain (outside the CDR3, taken from reference TRBV30 and TRBJ1-1): SQTIHQWPATLVQPVGSPLSLECTVEGTSNPNLYWYRQAAGRGLQLLFYSVGIGQISSEVPQNLSASRPQDRQFILSSKKLLLSDSGFYLCAWSRPRGMNTEAFFGQGTRLTVV.

The chain employs TRBV7-7 and TRBJ2-3, with TRBD2 identical over 11 bases. Germline V gene lookup returns CDR1 SSHAT and CDR2 FNYEAQ (reference sequence). The trim removed 5 bases at V and 5 bases at J, leaving 3 bases unmatched. CDR3 size: 14 residues. CDR3 region: CASSQGLAGDTQYF. The CDR3 DNA reads as TGTGCCAGCAGCCAAGGACTAGCGGGAGATACGCAGTATTTT.

The chain employs TRBV14 and TRBJ2-3; D unresolved. The length of the CDR3 is 15 residues. Between the trimmed V and J ends, which lost 0 bases and 2 bases, there was a span of 9 bases. Per the germline V gene, CDR1 is SGHDN and CDR2 is FVKESK. The CDR3 region is CASSQERAFTDTQYF. The CDR3 coding sequence is TGTGCCAGCAGCCAAGAAAGAGCCTTCACAGATACGCAGTATTTT.

This rearrangement joins TRBV6-6 to TRBJ2-1, with 10 bases fitting TRBD1. The germline gives CDR1 MNHNY, CDR2 SVGAGI (reference sequence). The CDR3 runs 14 residues. The trim removed 1 base at V and 12 bases at J, leaving 6 bases unmatched. The chain's CDR3 is CASSYLGQGLGQFF. CDR3 coding DNA: TGTGCCAGCAGTTACTTGGGACAGGGGTTAGGGCAGTTCTTC.

This sequence joins TRBV2 and TRBJ2-5; 10 nucleotides agree with TRBD1. CDR1 is SNHLY and CDR2 is FYNNEI in the germline V gene. CDR3 size: 14 residues. Trimming cost V 8 bases and J 5 bases; bases outside gene matches: 8. The CDR3 sequence is CASGWTGGKETQYF. The CDR3, as DNA: TGTGCCAGCGGTTGGACAGGGGGGAAGGAGACCCAGTACTTC.

The V call is TRBV19, the J call TRBJ1-2, with a possible D match to TRBD1 (6 bases). V dropped 8 bases and J dropped 2 bases, with 18 bases sitting between them. CDR3 length: 15 amino acids. The germline V gene has CDR1 LNHDA and CDR2 SQIVND (reference sequence). The chain's CDR3 is CASVWGQGPNYGYTF. CDR3 DNA sequence: TGTGCCAGTGTGTGGGGGCAGGGACCCAACTATGGCTACACCTTC. Full variable domain (remainder filled in from reference TRBV19 and TRBJ1-2): DGGITQSPKYLFRKEGQNVTLSCEQNLNHDAMYWYRQDPGQGLRLIYYSQIVNDFQKGDIAEGYSVSREKKESFPLTVTSAQKNPTAFYLCASVWGQGPNYGYTFGSGTRLTVV.

J is TRBJ1-1 and V is TRBV27, with 8 bases matching TRBD1. CDR1 is MNHEY and CDR2 is SMNVEV in the germline V gene (reference sequence). V lost 5 bases, J lost 10 bases, and 6 bases stayed unmatched. The CDR3 length is 12 residues. CDR3 nucleotide sequence: TGTGCCAGCAGTCTACAGGGGGGCTTAGCTTTCTTT. This gives the protein CASSLQGGLAFF.

This rearrangement joins TRBV30 to TRBJ1-4; no clear D. The CDR3 runs to 18 residues. The germline V gene encodes CDR1 GTSNPN and CDR2 SVGIG (reference sequence). The germline V and J ends were trimmed by 0 bases and 8 bases, with 25 bases remaining between them. The CDR3 is CAWSVGQVHPPSREKLFF. CDR3 nucleotide sequence: TGTGCCTGGAGTGTAGGCCAGGTTCATCCCCCGAGCAGGGAAAAACTGTTTTTT.

This clone came up once. This chain uses TRBV30 with TRBJ2-5, with D tentatively TRBD2 (6 bases). With 0 bases removed from V and 4 bases from J, the gap between germline ends came to 6 bases. CDR1 and CDR2 from the germline V gene are GTSNPN and SVGIG (reference sequence). The CDR3 is 12 residues long. The CDR3, as DNA: TGTGCCTGGAGTGTCGGGGGAGAGACCCAGTACTTC. This codes for CAWSVGGETQYF.

The gene calls are TRBV19 and TRBJ1-1; TRBD1 matches at 8 bases. There are 13 residues in the CDR3. Germline CDR1 and CDR2: LNHDA and SQIVND (reference sequence). The V segment lost 11 bases and the J segment 4 bases; nucleotides outside the gene matches: 9. The CDR3 nucleotides read TGTGCCGCCCGACAGGGGAAGGTCACTGAAGCTTTCTTT. Its protein product is CAARQGKVTEAFF. Filled out from reference TRBV19 and TRBJ1-1, the complete variable domain reads DGGITQSPKYLFRKEGQNVTLSCEQNLNHDAMYWYRQDPGQGLRLIYYSQIVNDFQKGDIAEGYSVSREKKESFPLTVTSAQKNPTAFYLCAARQGKVTEAFFGQGTRLTVV.

This chain uses TRBV5-4 with TRBJ2-5; D is unresolved. The CDR3 is 11 residues long. CDR1 and CDR2 from the germline V gene are SGHNT and YYREEE (reference sequence). V was clipped by 9 bases and J by 1 base, with 7 bases between them. The CDR3 sequence: CATVAQETQYF. DNA for the CDR3: TGTGCCACAGTAGCCCAAGAGACCCAGTACTTC.

The chain uses TRBV5-1 and TRBJ1-3; 8 bases are a match to TRBD1. This CDR3 region has 15 residues. Per the germline V gene, CDR1 is SGHRS and CDR2 is YFSETQ. J gave up 0 bases and V 5 bases, and 4 bases lay outside the gene matches. In nucleotides, the CDR3 is TGCGCCAGCAGTGATACAGGGGGCTCTGGAAACACCATATATTTT. Encoded protein: CASSDTGGSGNTIYF.

V and J are TRBV7-3 and TRBJ2-3, with D maybe TRBD2 (6 bases). The germline V and J ends were trimmed by 4 bases and 3 bases, with 14 bases remaining between them. The CDR3 runs 15 residues. Germline V lookup: CDR1 SGHTA, CDR2 FQGTGA. The CDR3 is CASSSWGSGTDTQYF. As DNA, the CDR3 is TGTGCCAGCAGCTCTTGGGGTAGCGGAACAGATACGCAGTATTTT.

The chain employs TRBV30 and TRBJ2-7; TRBD1 matches at 9 bases. V dropped 4 bases and J dropped 5; count of bases not matched to a gene: 9. Germline CDR1 and CDR2: GTSNPN and SVGIG (reference sequence). The CDR3 sequence is 14 residues long. CDR3 loop: CAWIYGTGLNEQYF. The CDR3, as DNA: TGTGCCTGGATTTACGGGACAGGGTTGAACGAGCAGTACTTC.

The CDR3 DNA reads as TGCGCCAGCAGCCGCCCTGGGCACTCCCAAGAGACCCAGTACTTC. Translated: CASSRPGHSQETQYF. The rearrangement joins TRBV5-1 to TRBJ2-5; D remains ambiguous. The V gene lost 4 bases and the J gene lost 1 base, with 14 bases spanning the gap. The CDR3 is 15 residues long. Looked up from germline, CDR1 is SGHRS and CDR2 is YFSETQ.

This clone turned up a few times. The rearrangement links TRBV29-1 to TRBJ2-3; D perhaps matches TRBD1 (6 bases). The CDR3 is 12 amino acids. CDR1 and CDR2 (germline): SQVTM, ANQGSEA. Deletions cut 6 bases from V and 14 bases from J, with 21 bases between. The CDR3 protein is CSVRVSGALGYF. The CDR3, as DNA: TGCAGCGTCAGAGTCTCAGGGGCCCTCGGGTATTTT.

This clone was observed a few times. This chain joins TRBV2 and TRBJ2-4, with no clear D. Germline-derived CDR1 and CDR2 are SNHLY and FYNNEI. This CDR3 comprises 12 residues. Between the trimmed V and J ends, which lost 5 bases and 5 bases, there was a span of 7 bases. CDR3 DNA: TGTGCCAGCAGTCAATCCCAAAACATTCAGTACTTC. This encodes CASSQSQNIQYF.

CDR3 DNA sequence: TGTGCCAGCAGCTTGGGACAGGCCCAAGGGCCCCAGCATTTT. This translates into CASSLGQAQGPQHF. V is TRBV5-6 and J is TRBJ1-5, with D maybe TRBD1 (6 bases). Germline lookup yields CDR1 SGHDT and CDR2 YYEEEE. The CDR3 consists of 14 residues. With 0 bases removed from V and 9 bases from J, the gap between germline ends came to 13 bases.

This rearrangement joins TRBV27 to TRBJ2-1, with D possibly being TRBD2 (6 bases). There are 17 residues in the CDR3. In germline, CDR1 is MNHEY, CDR2 SMNVEV (reference sequence). Between the trimmed V and J ends, which lost 5 bases and 4 bases, there was a span of 21 bases. The CDR3 protein is CASSPVALGGYYNEQFF. DNA for the CDR3: TGTGCCAGCAGTCCAGTAGCGTTAGGAGGGTATTACAATGAGCAGTTCTTC.

The chain has TRBV7-2 and TRBJ2-1; D is ambiguous. The V and J ends lost 2 bases and 9 bases respectively, with 11 bases between them. CDR3 length: 13 residues. Per germline, CDR1 SGHTA and CDR2 FQGNSA. CDR3 nucleotide sequence: TGTGCCAGCAGCTTATCGCTAGAAGGTGAGCAGTTCTTC. This codes for CASSLSLEGEQFF.

V gene TRBV6-4 combines with J gene TRBJ2-3; the D gene is possibly TRBD2 (6 bases). The CDR3 is made up of 14 amino acids. The germline CDR1 and CDR2 sequences are MRHNA and SNTAGT. V shed 10 bases and J shed 2 bases, with 16 bases lying between them. As DNA, the CDR3 is TGTGCCACCGCTCAACGGGAGCACACAGATACGCAGTATTTT. Encoded protein: CATAQREHTDTQYF.

The chain recombines TRBV18 with TRBJ2-5, with 7 bases that match TRBD1. V trimming: 5 bases; J trimming: 4 bases; junction bases outside the gene matches: 4. The CDR3 extends over 13 amino acids. Germline V CDR1 and CDR2: KGHSH, LQKENI. The CDR3 region is CASSTTGRETQYF. The CDR3 nucleotides are TGTGCCAGCTCAACGACAGGGCGAGAGACCCAGTACTTC. Variable domain in full (rest from reference TRBV18 and TRBJ2-5): NAGVMQNPRHLVRRRGQEARLRCSPMKGHSHVYWYRQLPEEGLKFMVYLQKENIIDESGMPKERFSAEFPKEGPSILRIQQVVRGDSAAYFCASSTTGRETQYFGPGTRLLVL.

V and J are TRBV5-1 and TRBJ1-2; no clear D. V was clipped by 0 bases and J by 8 bases, with 14 bases between them. The CDR3 consists of 14 residues. Per the germline V gene, CDR1 is SGHRS and CDR2 is YFSETQ. The CDR3 region has the DNA TGCGCCAGCAGCTTGGATTTGGGTCTAGAGGGCTACACCTTC. Translation gives CASSLDLGLEGYTF.

The gene calls are TRBV6-1 and TRBJ2-7; D gene uncertain. This CDR3 is built from 14 residues. Trimming took off 5 bases at V and 2 bases at J, with 13 bases between the two ends. Germline CDR1 MNHNS, CDR2 SASEGT. CDR3 coding DNA: TGTGCCAGCAGTCTGGAGACCTATGCCTACGAGCAGTACTTC. Translation gives CASSLETYAYEQYF.

The chain recombines TRBV10-3 with TRBJ2-5; tentative D call: TRBD2 (6 bases). The germline V and J ends were trimmed by 10 bases and 5 bases, with 23 bases remaining between them. Germline V gene sequence: CDR1 ENHRY, CDR2 SYGVKD. The CDR3 loop spans 15 amino acids. The CDR3: CATKRSEGAEETQYF. The DNA of the CDR3 is TGTGCCACCAAACGTTCGGAGGGCGCAGAGGAGACCCAGTACTTC.